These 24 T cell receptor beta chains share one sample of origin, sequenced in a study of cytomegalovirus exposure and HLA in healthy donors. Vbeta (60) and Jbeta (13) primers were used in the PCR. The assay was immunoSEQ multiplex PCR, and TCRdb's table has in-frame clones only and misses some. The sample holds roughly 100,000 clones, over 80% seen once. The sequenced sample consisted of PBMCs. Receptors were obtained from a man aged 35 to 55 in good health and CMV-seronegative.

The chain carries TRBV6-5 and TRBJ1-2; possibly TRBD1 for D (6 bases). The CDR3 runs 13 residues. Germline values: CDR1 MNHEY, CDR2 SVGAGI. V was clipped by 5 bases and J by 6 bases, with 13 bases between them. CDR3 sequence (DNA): TGTGCCAGCAGTCCCCGGACAGTTGATGGCTACACCTTC. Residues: CASSPRTVDGYTF.

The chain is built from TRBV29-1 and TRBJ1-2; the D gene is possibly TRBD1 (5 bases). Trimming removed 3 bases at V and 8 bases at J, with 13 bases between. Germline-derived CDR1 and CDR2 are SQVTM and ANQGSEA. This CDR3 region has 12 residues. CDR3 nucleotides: TGCAGCGTTGATCAAGGGAGGGGAGGCTACACCTTC. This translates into CSVDQGRGGYTF.

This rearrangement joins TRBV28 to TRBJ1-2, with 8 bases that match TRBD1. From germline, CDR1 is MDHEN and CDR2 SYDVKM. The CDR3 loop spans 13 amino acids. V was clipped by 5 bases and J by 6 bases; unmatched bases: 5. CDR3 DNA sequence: TGTGCCAGCAGTCCAGGGGGCTCGGATGGCTACACCTTC. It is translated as CASSPGGSDGYTF.

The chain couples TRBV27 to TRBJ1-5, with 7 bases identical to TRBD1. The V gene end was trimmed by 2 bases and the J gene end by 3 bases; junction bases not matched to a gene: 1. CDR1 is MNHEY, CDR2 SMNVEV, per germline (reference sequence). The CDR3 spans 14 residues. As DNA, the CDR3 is TGTGCCAGCAGTTTAGGACAGGCCAATCAGCCCCAGCATTTT. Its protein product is CASSLGQANQPQHF.

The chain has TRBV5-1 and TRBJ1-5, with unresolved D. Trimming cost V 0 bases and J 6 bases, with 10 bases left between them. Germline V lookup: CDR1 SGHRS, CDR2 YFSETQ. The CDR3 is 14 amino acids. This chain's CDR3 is CASSLGSESQPQHF. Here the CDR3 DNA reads TGCGCCAGCAGCTTGGGGTCAGAAAGTCAGCCCCAGCATTTT.

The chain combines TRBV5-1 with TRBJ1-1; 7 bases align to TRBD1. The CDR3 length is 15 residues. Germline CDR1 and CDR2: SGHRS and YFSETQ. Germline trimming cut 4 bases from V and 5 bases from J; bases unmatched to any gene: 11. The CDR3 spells CASSLTQGVYTEAFF. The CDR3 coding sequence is TGCGCCAGCAGCCTTACTCAGGGGGTTTATACTGAAGCTTTCTTT. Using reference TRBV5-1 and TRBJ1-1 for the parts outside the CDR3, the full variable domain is KAGVTQTPRYLIKTRGQQVTLSCSPISGHRSVSWYQQTPGQGLQFLFEYFSETQRNKGNFPGRFSGRQFSNSRSEMNVSTLELGDSALYLCASSLTQGVYTEAFFGQGTRLTVV.

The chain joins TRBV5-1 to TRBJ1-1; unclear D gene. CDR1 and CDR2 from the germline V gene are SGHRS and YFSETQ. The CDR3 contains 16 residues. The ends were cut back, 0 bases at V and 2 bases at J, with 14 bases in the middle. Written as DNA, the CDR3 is TGCGCCAGCAGCTTGGCCCCGGGTGGAAGAAACACTGAAGCTTTCTTT. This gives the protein CASSLAPGGRNTEAFF.

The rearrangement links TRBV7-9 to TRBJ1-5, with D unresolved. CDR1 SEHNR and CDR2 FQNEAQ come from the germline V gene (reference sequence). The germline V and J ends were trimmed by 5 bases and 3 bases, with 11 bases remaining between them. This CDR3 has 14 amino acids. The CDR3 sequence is CASSLMGPNQPQHF. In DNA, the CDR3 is TGTGCCAGCAGCCTCATGGGCCCCAATCAGCCCCAGCATTTT.

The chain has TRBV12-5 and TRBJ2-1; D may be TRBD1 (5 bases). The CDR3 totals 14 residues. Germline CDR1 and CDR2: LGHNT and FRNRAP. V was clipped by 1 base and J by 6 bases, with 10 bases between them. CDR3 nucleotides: TGTGCTAGTGGTTTGGATTCAGGGTTCAATGAGCAGTTCTTC. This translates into CASGLDSGFNEQFF.

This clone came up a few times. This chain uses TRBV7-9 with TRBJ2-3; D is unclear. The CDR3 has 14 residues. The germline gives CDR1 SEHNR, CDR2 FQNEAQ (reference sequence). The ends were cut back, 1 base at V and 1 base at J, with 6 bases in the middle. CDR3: CASSLESGTDTQYF. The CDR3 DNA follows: TGTGCCAGCAGCTTAGAATCGGGCACAGATACGCAGTATTTT.

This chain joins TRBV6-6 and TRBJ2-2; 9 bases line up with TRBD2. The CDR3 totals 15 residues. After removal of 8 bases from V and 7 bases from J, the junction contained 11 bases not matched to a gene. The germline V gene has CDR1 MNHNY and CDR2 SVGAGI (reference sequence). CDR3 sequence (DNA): TGTGCCAGCCTCCCGCCCGGGACTAGCTACGGGGAGCTGTTTTTT. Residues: CASLPPGTSYGELFF.

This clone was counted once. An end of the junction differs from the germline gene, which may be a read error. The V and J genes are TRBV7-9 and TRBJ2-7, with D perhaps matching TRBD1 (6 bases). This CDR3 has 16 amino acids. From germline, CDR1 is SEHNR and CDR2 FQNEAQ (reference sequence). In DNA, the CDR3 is TGTTCCAGCAGCCTGACTTCCGGGACACTCCTCCACGAGCAGTACTTC. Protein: CSSSLTSGTLLHEQYF.

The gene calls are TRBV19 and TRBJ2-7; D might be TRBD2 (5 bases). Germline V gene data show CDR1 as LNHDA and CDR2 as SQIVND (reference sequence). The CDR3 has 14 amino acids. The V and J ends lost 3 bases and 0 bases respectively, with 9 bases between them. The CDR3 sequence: CASSMFRDSYEQYF. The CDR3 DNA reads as TGTGCCAGTAGTATGTTTCGGGACTCCTACGAGCAGTACTTC.

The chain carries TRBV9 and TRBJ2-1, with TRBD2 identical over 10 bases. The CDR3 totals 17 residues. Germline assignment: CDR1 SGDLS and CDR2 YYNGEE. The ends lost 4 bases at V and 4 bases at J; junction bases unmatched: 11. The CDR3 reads CASSPGVSGGPYNEQFF. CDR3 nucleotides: TGTGCCAGCAGCCCAGGGGTTAGCGGGGGGCCATACAATGAGCAGTTCTTC. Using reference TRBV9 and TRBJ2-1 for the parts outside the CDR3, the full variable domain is DSGVTQTPKHLITATGQRVTLRCSPRSGDLSVYWYQQSLDQGLQFLIQYYNGEERAKGNILERFSAQQFPDLHSELNLSSLELGDSALYFCASSPGVSGGPYNEQFFGPGTRLTVL.

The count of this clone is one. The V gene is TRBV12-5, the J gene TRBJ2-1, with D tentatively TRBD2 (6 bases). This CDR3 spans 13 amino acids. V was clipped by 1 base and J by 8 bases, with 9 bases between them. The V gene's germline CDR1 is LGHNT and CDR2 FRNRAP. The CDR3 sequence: CASGLGGVDEQFF. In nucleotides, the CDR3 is TGTGCTAGTGGTTTGGGGGGGGTGGATGAGCAGTTCTTC.

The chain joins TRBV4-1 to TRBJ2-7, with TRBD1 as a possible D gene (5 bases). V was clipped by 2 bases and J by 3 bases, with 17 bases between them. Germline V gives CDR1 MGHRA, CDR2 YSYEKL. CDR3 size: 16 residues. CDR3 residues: CASSQYPARVDYEQYF. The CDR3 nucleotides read TGCGCCAGCAGCCAATACCCGGCCAGGGTCGACTACGAGCAGTACTTC.

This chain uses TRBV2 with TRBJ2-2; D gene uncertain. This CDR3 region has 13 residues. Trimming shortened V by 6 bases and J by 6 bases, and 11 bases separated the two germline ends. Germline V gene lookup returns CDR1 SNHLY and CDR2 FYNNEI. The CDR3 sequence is CASRPDIAGELFF. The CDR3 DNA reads TGTGCCAGCAGGCCCGACATCGCCGGGGAGCTGTTTTTT.

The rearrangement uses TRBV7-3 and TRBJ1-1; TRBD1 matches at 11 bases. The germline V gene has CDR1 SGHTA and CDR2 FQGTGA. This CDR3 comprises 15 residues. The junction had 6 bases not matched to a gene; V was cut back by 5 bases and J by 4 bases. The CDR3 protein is CASSPTGTGGTEAFF. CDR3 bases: TGTGCCAGCAGCCCTACCGGGACAGGGGGCACTGAAGCTTTCTTT.

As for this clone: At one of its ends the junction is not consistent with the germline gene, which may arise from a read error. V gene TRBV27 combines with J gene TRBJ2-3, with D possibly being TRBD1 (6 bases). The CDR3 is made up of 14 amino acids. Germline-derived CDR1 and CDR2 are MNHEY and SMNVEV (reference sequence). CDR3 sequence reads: CAGSLGTQQNTQYF. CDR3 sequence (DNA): TGTGCCGGCAGTCTCGGGACACAACAGAATACGCAGTATTTT.

The CDR3 sequence is CASSQSTADQPQHF. CDR3 nucleotides: TGCGCCAGCAGCCAATCAACAGCGGATCAGCCCCAGCATTTT. V gene TRBV4-3 combines with J gene TRBJ1-5, with D unresolved. The CDR3 is 14 amino acids. The ends were cut back, 2 bases at V and 5 bases at J, with 10 bases in the middle. Per the germline V gene, CDR1 is LGHNA and CDR2 is YSLEER.

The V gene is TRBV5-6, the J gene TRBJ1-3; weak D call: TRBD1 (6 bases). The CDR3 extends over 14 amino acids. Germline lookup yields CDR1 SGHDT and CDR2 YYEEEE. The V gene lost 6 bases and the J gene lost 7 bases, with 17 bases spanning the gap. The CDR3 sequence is CASTRGASRNTIYF. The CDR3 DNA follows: TGTGCCAGCACCCGGGGGGCTTCTCGGAACACCATATATTTT.

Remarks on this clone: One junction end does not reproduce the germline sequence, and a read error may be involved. The CDR3 reads CASSLGGGAYNEQFF. The CDR3 DNA reads as TGTGCCAGCAGCTTAGGAGGGGGGGCCTATAATGAGCAGTTCTTC. This chain links TRBV7-8 with TRBJ2-1; tentative D call: TRBD2 (7 bases). From germline, CDR1 is SGHVS and CDR2 FQNEAQ. The CDR3 spans 15 residues.

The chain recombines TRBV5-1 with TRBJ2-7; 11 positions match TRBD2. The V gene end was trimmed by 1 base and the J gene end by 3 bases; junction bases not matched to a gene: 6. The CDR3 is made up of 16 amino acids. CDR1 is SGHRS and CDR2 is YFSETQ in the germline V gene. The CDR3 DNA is TGCGCCAGCAGCTTGTCGGCTAGCGGGGGGATCTACGAGCAGTACTTC. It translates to CASSLSASGGIYEQYF.

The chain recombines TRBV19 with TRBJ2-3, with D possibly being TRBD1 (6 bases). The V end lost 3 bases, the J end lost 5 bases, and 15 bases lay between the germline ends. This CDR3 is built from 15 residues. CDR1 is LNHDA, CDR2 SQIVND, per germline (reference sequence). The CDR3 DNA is TGTGCCAGTAGTATTCCCGTCCGACAGGAAGATACGCAGTATTTT. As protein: CASSIPVRQEDTQYF.